The 26 T cell receptor beta chains below come from one sample, sequenced in a study of beta chain features in type 1 diabetes. Broader study findings: For Type 1 diabetes patients, all four CD4+ subsets carried TCRB CDR3s that were moderately but significantly shorter.

Their antigens remain unidentified. Investigators reverse transcribed all isolated RNA, so they sequenced expressed TCRB transcripts. Clones were read by immunoSEQ multiplex PCR, and TCRdb kept only the in-frame ones, dropping some. This table has some 660,000 clones, roughly 13% appearing once. The sequencing input was naive CD4+ T cells from blood. These receptors were collected from a man in his late teens or twenties with type 1 diabetes.

With respect to this clone: This sample also contains other DNA sequences that code for the same CDR3. The chain has TRBV30 and TRBJ1-5; D gene ambiguous. With 7 bases removed from V and 1 base from J, the gap between germline ends came to 14 bases. Germline V lookup: CDR1 GTSNPN, CDR2 SVGIG (reference sequence). The CDR3 has 14 residues. The CDR3 loop reads CASSRVASNQPQHF. DNA of the CDR3: TGTGCCTCTTCAAGGGTTGCGAGCAATCAGCCCCAGCATTTT.

V gene TRBV11-2 combines with J gene TRBJ1-5; D uncertain. There are 13 residues in the CDR3. Germline values: CDR1 SGHAT, CDR2 FQNNGV. Trimming stripped 3 bases from V and 5 bases from J, with 8 bases between. CDR3 bases: TGTGCCAGCAGCTTCACAGAAGATCAGCCCCAGCATTTT. This encodes CASSFTEDQPQHF.

This clone was seen a few times. This chain joins TRBV5-6 and TRBJ1-3, with unresolved D. V was clipped by 2 bases and J by 9 bases, with 12 bases between them. CDR3 length: 13 amino acids. Germline CDR1 reads SGHDT; CDR2 reads YYEEEE. The CDR3 spells CASSFGFRSTIYF. CDR3 nucleotide sequence: TGTGCCAGCAGCTTCGGATTCAGAAGCACCATATATTTT. The variable domain in full, with the rest retrieved from reference TRBV5-6 and TRBJ1-3, is DAGVTQSPTHLIKTRGQQVTLRCSPKSGHDTVSWYQQALGQGPQFIFQYYEEEERQRGNFPDRFSGHQFPNYSSELNVNALLLGDSALYLCASSFGFRSTIYFGEGSWLTVV.

The chain joins TRBV5-1 to TRBJ2-2; D is perhaps TRBD1 or TRBD2 (7 bases each). The germline V gene has CDR1 SGHRS and CDR2 YFSETQ. The V end lost 4 bases, the J end lost 3 bases, and 13 bases lay between the germline ends. This CDR3 region has 15 residues. As DNA, the CDR3 is TGCGCCAGCAGCGGGACAGCGGGGTACACCGGGGAGCTGTTTTTT. Translating it yields CASSGTAGYTGELFF.

This clone was seen a few times. The chain carries TRBV18 and TRBJ2-2; no reliable D call. CDR3 length: 15 amino acids. Germline assignment: CDR1 KGHSH and CDR2 LQKENI. V lost 4 bases and J 4 bases, leaving 13 bases between the germline ends. CDR3 amino acids: CASSRVGSATGELFF. DNA for the CDR3: TGTGCCAGCTCACGGGTAGGGTCGGCCACCGGGGAGCTGTTTTTT.

This clone has only a few counts. V is TRBV18 and J is TRBJ2-7; D perhaps matches TRBD1 (5 bases). Germline CDR1 is KGHSH and CDR2 is LQKENI. Trimming stripped 6 bases from V and 1 base from J, with 19 bases between. There are 16 residues in the CDR3. The CDR3 DNA is TGTGCCAGCTCGTCAAAAGCAGGGATGGTATCCTACGAGCAGTACTTC. Translated, it gives CASSSKAGMVSYEQYF.

The chain links TRBV29-1 to TRBJ2-2, with D unclear. V lost 2 bases to trimming and J lost 4 bases, with 5 bases between them. Germline V gene data show CDR1 as SQVTM and CDR2 as ANQGSEA. The CDR3 totals 12 residues. The CDR3 protein is CSVEPPTGELFF. The DNA for the CDR3 is TGCAGCGTTGAACCCCCCACCGGGGAGCTGTTTTTT.

This clone has more than one count but fewer than ten. The chain has TRBV9 and TRBJ1-1; the D is unclear. The CDR3 has 13 amino acids. V was clipped by 0 bases and J by 1 base, with 4 bases between them. CDR1 SGDLS and CDR2 YYNGEE come from the germline V gene. The CDR3 spells CASSVGSNTEAFF. CDR3 bases: TGTGCCAGCAGCGTAGGGTCGAACACTGAAGCTTTCTTT.

Points on this clone: This is likely an artifact of a read error, given a far larger clone one base away. The genes are TRBV11-2 and TRBJ2-1; D gene ambiguous. The CDR3 totals 11 residues. The V end was cut by 3 bases, the J end by 5 bases, with 2 bases between. Germline CDR1 is SGHAT and CDR2 is FQNNGV. The CDR3 region is CASSFHNEQFF. The DNA of the CDR3 is TGTGCCAGCAGCTTCCACAATGAGCAGTTCTTC.

This clone occurred a few times. The chain recombines TRBV19 with TRBJ2-7; TRBD2 aligns across 9 bases. V trimming: 6 bases; J trimming: 2 bases; junction bases outside the gene matches: 8. Germline V lookup: CDR1 LNHDA, CDR2 SQIVND (reference sequence). The CDR3 has 15 residues. CDR3 nucleotides: TGTGCCAGTAGGGCCGGGGCTAGCGGGACCTACGAGCAGTACTTC. This gives the protein CASRAGASGTYEQYF.

This rearrangement joins TRBV9 to TRBJ1-2, with 7 bases identical to TRBD1. Germline loops: CDR1 SGDLS, CDR2 YYNGEE. The ends lost 3 bases at V and 5 bases at J; junction bases unmatched: 10. The CDR3 extends over 15 amino acids. CDR3 sequence: CASSEEAGTAYGYTF. The CDR3 DNA is TGTGCCAGCAGCGAGGAAGCCGGGACAGCTTATGGCTACACCTTC.

Notes on this clone: Germline is not matched at one junction end, which may reflect a read error. The rearrangement joins TRBV13 to TRBJ2-1; the D gene is possibly TRBD2 (6 bases). Germline V gene lookup returns CDR1 PRHDT and CDR2 FYEKMQ (reference sequence). There are 13 residues in the CDR3. CDR3 protein: CAGSPGVGPPPFF. The CDR3 DNA reads TGTGCCGGCAGTCCGGGAGTGGGTCCTCCACCGTTCTTC.

This clone came up a few times. The chain carries TRBV18 and TRBJ2-1; 8 bases agree with TRBD1. The J segment lost 0 bases and the V segment lost 6 bases, leaving 7 bases of the junction unmatched. There are 16 residues in the CDR3. In germline, CDR1 is KGHSH, CDR2 LQKENI. CDR3 sequence: CASSPDRAGSYNEQFF. In DNA form, the CDR3 reads TGTGCCAGCTCCCCGGACAGGGCGGGCTCCTACAATGAGCAGTTCTTC.

This clone was found a few times. CDR3 loop: CASSFSGGLIDEQFF. Written as DNA, the CDR3 is TGTGCCAGCAGCTTCTCGGGGGGCTTAATAGATGAGCAGTTCTTC. The genes are TRBV7-2 and TRBJ2-1, with TRBD2 as a possible D gene (7 bases). CDR3 length: 15 residues. The germline gives CDR1 SGHTA, CDR2 FQGNSA. V was cut by 3 bases and J by 8 bases, with 17 bases left in between.

V usage is TRBV6-6 and J usage is TRBJ1-5; D remains unclear. Germline values: CDR1 MNHNY, CDR2 SVGAGI (reference sequence). The V end was cut by 4 bases, the J end by 2 bases, with 9 bases between. This CDR3 has 14 amino acids. The CDR3 coding sequence is TGTGCCAGCAGTTCCCCCCAGGGCAATCAGCCCCAGCATTTT. Translated: CASSSPQGNQPQHF.

A few counts support this clone. The gene calls are TRBV18 and TRBJ2-3, with D uncertain. From germline, CDR1 is KGHSH and CDR2 LQKENI. This CDR3 has 17 amino acids. The V gene lost 1 base and the J gene lost 0 bases, with 14 bases spanning the gap. CDR3 coding DNA: TGTGCCAGCTCACCACTACTCTGGCAGAGTAGCACAGATACGCAGTATTTT. Amino acids: CASSPLLWQSSTDTQYF. Variable domain in full (rest from reference TRBV18 and TRBJ2-3): NAGVMQNPRHLVRRRGQEARLRCSPMKGHSHVYWYRQLPEEGLKFMVYLQKENIIDESGMPKERFSAEFPKEGPSILRIQQVVRGDSAAYFCASSPLLWQSSTDTQYFGPGTRLTVL.

Here the CDR3 DNA reads TGTGCCAGCAGCGTAGACGGGGGACAGAACACTGAAGCTTTCTTT. It translates to CASSVDGGQNTEAFF. The chain has TRBV9 and TRBJ1-1; D perhaps matches TRBD1 (6 bases). The V end was cut by 0 bases, the J end by 1 base, with 10 bases between. CDR1 and CDR2 from the germline V gene are SGDLS and YYNGEE. The CDR3 loop spans 15 amino acids.

This clone turned up a few times. V and J are TRBV4-3 and TRBJ2-1, with 10 bases matching TRBD2. The trim removed 2 bases at V and 4 bases at J, leaving 5 bases unmatched. The CDR3 is 16 amino acids. Per germline, CDR1 LGHNA and CDR2 YSLEER. The CDR3 bases are TGCGCCAGCAGCCAATTTCCTAGCGGGGGATACAATGAGCAGTTCTTC. Encoded protein: CASSQFPSGGYNEQFF.

The rearrangement links TRBV9 to TRBJ2-1; TRBD2 matches at 7 bases. The V gene's germline CDR1 is SGDLS and CDR2 YYNGEE. CDR3 length equals 16 residues. Trimming removed 0 bases from V and 0 bases from J; junction bases left unmatched: 3. CDR3 region: CASSVVGGVSYNEQFF. CDR3 nucleotide sequence: TGTGCCAGCAGCGTAGTTGGGGGGGTCTCCTACAATGAGCAGTTCTTC.

The sample holds a few counts of this clone. This sample includes further DNA sequences coding for the same CDR3. The rearrangement links TRBV29-1 to TRBJ2-5; D is possibly TRBD1 or TRBD2 (5 bases each). V lost 3 bases, J lost 2 bases, and 7 bases lay in between. The germline CDR1 and CDR2 sequences are SQVTM and ANQGSEA. CDR3 length: 12 residues. The CDR3 region has the DNA TGCAGCGTTGATGGGGGTCAAGAGACCCAGTACTTC. It codes for CSVDGGQETQYF.

This clone was observed a few times. The chain joins TRBV28 to TRBJ1-1; D gene unclear. V lost 3 bases to trimming and J lost 1 base, with 12 bases between them. Germline CDR1 is MDHEN and CDR2 is SYDVKM. This CDR3 is 15 amino acids long. CDR3 in DNA: TGTGCCAGCAGTTTTTGGCTCCGGGGGAACACTGAAGCTTTCTTT. This codes for CASSFWLRGNTEAFF. Drawing the rest from reference TRBV28 and TRBJ1-1, the complete variable domain is DVKVTQSSRYLVKRTGEKVFLECVQDMDHENMFWYRQDPGLGLRLIYFSYDVKMKEKGDIPEGYSVSREKKERFSLILESASTNQTSMYLCASSFWLRGNTEAFFGQGTRLTVV.

This clone has only a few counts. J is TRBJ2-5 and V is TRBV5-6; D not resolved. The germline gives CDR1 SGHDT, CDR2 YYEEEE. The CDR3 is made up of 14 amino acids. V was cut by 0 bases and J by 2 bases, with 8 bases left in between. The CDR3 coding sequence is TGTGCCAGCAGCTTGGTTGATGGACAAGAGACCCAGTACTTC. This codes for CASSLVDGQETQYF.

V and J are TRBV5-1 and TRBJ2-7, with D possibly called TRBD1 or TRBD2 (6 bases each). This CDR3 contains 13 residues. The V and J ends lost 4 bases and 0 bases respectively, with 8 bases between them. From germline, CDR1 is SGHRS and CDR2 YFSETQ. The DNA of the CDR3 is TGCGCCAGCAGCCCGGGGGCCTCCTACGAGCAGTACTTC. Translated: CASSPGASYEQYF.

This clone turned up a few times. CDR3 DNA: TGTGCCAGCAGTTCGCAGGGTGATGGCTACACCTTC. Protein: CASSSQGDGYTF. The chain links TRBV28 to TRBJ1-2, with a tentative D call TRBD1 (5 bases). V was clipped by 4 bases and J by 6 bases, with 9 bases between them. The CDR3 has 12 amino acids. Germline lookup yields CDR1 MDHEN and CDR2 SYDVKM.

This clone turned up a few times. This rearrangement joins TRBV7-2 to TRBJ2-7, with TRBD2 as a possible D gene (5 bases). V gave up 6 bases and J gave up 2 bases, with 14 bases separating them. Germline CDR1 is SGHTA and CDR2 is FQGNSA. The CDR3 sequence is 14 residues long. The CDR3 region has the DNA TGTGCCAGCAGGCGAGGCGGGCAGACCTACGAGCAGTACTTC. Its protein product is CASRRGGQTYEQYF.

The genes are TRBV9 and TRBJ1-1, with D unresolved. CDR1 is SGDLS and CDR2 is YYNGEE in the germline V gene. Trimming shortened V by 4 bases and J by 3 bases, and 13 bases separated the two germline ends. CDR3 length: 14 residues. This CDR3 reads CASSPQATDTEAFF. The CDR3 DNA is TGTGCCAGCAGCCCCCAGGCGACCGACACTGAAGCTTTCTTT.